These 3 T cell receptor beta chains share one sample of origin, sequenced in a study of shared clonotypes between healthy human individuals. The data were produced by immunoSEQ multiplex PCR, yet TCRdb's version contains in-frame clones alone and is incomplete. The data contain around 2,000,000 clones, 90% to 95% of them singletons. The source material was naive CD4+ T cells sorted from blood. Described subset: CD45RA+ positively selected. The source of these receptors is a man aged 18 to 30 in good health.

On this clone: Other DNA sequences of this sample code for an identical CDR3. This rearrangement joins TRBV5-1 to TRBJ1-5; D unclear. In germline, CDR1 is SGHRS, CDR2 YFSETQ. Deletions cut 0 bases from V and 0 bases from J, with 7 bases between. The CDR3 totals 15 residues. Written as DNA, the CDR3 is TGCGCCAGCAGCTTGGCTGACGGTAGCAATCAGCCCCAGCATTTT. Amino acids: CASSLADGSNQPQHF.

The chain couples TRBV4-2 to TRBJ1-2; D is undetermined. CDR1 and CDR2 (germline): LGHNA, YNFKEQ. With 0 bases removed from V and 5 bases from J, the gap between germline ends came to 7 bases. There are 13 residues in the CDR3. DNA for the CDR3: TGTGCCAGCAGCCAAGATGCGCGTTATGGCTACACCTTC. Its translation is CASSQDARYGYTF.

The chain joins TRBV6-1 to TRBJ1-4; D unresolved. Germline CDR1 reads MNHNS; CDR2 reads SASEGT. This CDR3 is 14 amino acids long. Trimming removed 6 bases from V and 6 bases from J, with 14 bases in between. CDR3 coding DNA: TGTGCCAGCAGGCCGGGCCCAAGAGATGAAAAACTGTTTTTT. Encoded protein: CASRPGPRDEKLFF.